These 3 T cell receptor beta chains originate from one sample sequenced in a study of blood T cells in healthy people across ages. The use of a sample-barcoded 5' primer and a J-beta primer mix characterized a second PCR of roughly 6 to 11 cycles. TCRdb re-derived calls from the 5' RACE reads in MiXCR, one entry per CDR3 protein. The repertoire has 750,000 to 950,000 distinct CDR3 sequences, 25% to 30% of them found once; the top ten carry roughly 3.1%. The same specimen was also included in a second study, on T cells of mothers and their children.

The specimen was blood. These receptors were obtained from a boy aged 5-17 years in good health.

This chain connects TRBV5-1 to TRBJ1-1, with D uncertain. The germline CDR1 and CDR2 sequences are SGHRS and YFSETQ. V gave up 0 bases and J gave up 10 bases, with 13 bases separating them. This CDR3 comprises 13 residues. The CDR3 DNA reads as TGCGCCAGCAGCTTGGCCGGCAGGTCCTCAGCTTTCTTT. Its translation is CASSLAGRSSAFF.

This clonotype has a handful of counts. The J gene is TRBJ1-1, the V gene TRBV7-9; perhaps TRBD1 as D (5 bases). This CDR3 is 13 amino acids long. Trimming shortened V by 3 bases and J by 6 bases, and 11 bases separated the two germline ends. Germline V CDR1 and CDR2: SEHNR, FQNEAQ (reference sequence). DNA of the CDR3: TGTGCCAGCAGCTTCCCAGGGTCAGCTGAAGCTTTCTTT. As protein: CASSFPGSAEAFF. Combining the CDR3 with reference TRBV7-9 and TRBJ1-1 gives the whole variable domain DTGVSQNPRHKITKRGQNVTFRCDPISEHNRLYWYRQTLGQGPEFLTYFQNEAQLEKSRLLSDRFSAERPKGSFSTLEIQRTEQGDSAMYLCASSFPGSAEAFFGQGTRLTVV.

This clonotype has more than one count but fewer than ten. The CDR3 loop reads CASSEPSLGERDGYTF. DNA of the CDR3: TGTGCCAGCAGTGAGCCCAGCTTAGGGGAAAGGGATGGCTACACCTTC. This chain joins TRBV6-1 and TRBJ1-2, with a tentative D call TRBD1 (5 bases). Trimming pared 3 bases from V and 6 bases from J, leaving 20 bases between. The V gene's germline CDR1 is MNHNS and CDR2 SASEGT. The CDR3 extends over 16 amino acids.